This T cell receptor beta chain was sequenced in a study of shared clonotypes between healthy human individuals. The data were produced by immunoSEQ multiplex PCR, yet TCRdb's version contains in-frame clones alone and is incomplete. Of approximately 600,000 clones detected, approximately 95% appear once; the ten largest clones hold over 0.095%. Naive CD8 isolation took CD45RO-negative cells positively selected for CCR7 and excluded terminally differentiated effector memory CD45RA+ cells. J lost 8 bases, V lost 1 base, and 11 bases had no gene match. Germline V CDR1 and CDR2: SEHNR, FQNEAQ (reference sequence). This CDR3 is built from 16 residues.

The sequence derives from a woman aged 30 to 39 in good health. J is TRBJ1-2 and V is TRBV7-9; the match to TRBD1 covers 9 bases. The sample was naive CD8+ T cells sorted from blood. CDR3 in DNA: TGTGCCAGCAGCTTAGACCAAACCGGGACAGGGCTCGGCTACACCTTC. Translating gives CASSLDQTGTGLGYTF.